These T cell receptor beta chains were read from a single sample in a study of T cells in localized non-small cell lung cancer. Generated by immunoSEQ multiplex PCR, the TCRdb table keeps only in-frame clones and is missing some. Among about 78,000 clones listed, roughly 81% were seen once. Here the sequenced sample was peripheral blood, taken before any cancer treatment. These receptor sequences come from a man between 40 and 75 years old with stage I lung adenocarcinoma. The CDR3 runs from the conserved cysteine through the conserved F or W. D genes are given only for firm matches. Size is stated for part of the rows, as once, few or many counts, or as a class when the clone is expanded.

d_gene	v_gene	abundance	j_gene	CDR3nt	CDR3aa
-	TRBV7-8	once	TRBJ1-2	TGTGCCAGCAGCTTACAGAGGAAGAATGGCTACACCTTC	CASSLQRKNGYTF
-	TRBV27	-	TRBJ2-7	TGTGCCAGCAGTTCCGCGGGTTACGAGCAGTACTTC	CASSSAGYEQYF
-	TRBV9	-	TRBJ2-5	TGTGCCAGCAGCTTTGGACGGGGCCAAGAGACCCAGTACTTC	CASSFGRGQETQYF
TRBD1	TRBV5-1	-	TRBJ2-2	TGCGCCAGCAGCCCCGACAGGGGTTTTACCGGGGAGCTGTTTTTT	CASSPDRGFTGELFF
TRBD1	TRBV6-5	few	TRBJ1-2	TGTGCCAGCAGTTACTCGACAGGGGGTCGGTATGGCTACACCTTC	CASSYSTGGRYGYTF
-	TRBV23-1	once	TRBJ1-2	TGCGCCAGCAGTCAATCTTATGGGACGGCCGTTAACTATGGCTACACCTTC	CASSQSYGTAVNYGYTF
-	TRBV30	-	TRBJ2-3	TGTGCCTGGAGTGTTAGGCCTAGCACAGATACGCAGTATTTT	CAWSVRPSTDTQYF
-	TRBV28	once	TRBJ2-1	TGTGCCAGCAGATACGGGGGCCTTCTCAATGAGCAGTTCTTC	CASRYGGLLNEQFF
TRBD2	TRBV13	-	TRBJ2-1	TGTGCCAGCGTCGGGGGGGCCGACTACAATGAGCAGTTCTTC	CASVGGADYNEQFF
-	TRBV4-2	few	TRBJ1-1	TGTGCCAGCAGCCAGGCCTGGCGGGGCAGCACTGAAGCTTTCTTT	CASSQAWRGSTEAFF
TRBD2	TRBV27	-	TRBJ2-1	TGTGCCAGCAGTTTCCGAATGCCGGGACTAGCGTACAATGAGCAGTTCTTC	CASSFRMPGLAYNEQFF
TRBD1	TRBV9	medium-sized	TRBJ2-7	TGTGCCAGCAGCGTAGACGGGACAGGGCAATACGAGCAGTACTTC	CASSVDGTGQYEQYF
TRBD1	TRBV6-6	-	TRBJ1-2	TGTGCCAGCAGTGCGAGGGACAGGGGATCTGGCTACACCTTC	CASSARDRGSGYTF
TRBD1	TRBV19	-	TRBJ1-3	TGTGCCAGTAGAGGGACAGGCTACAGCTCTGGAAACACCATATATTTT	CASRGTGYSSGNTIYF
TRBD1	TRBV4-2	-	TRBJ1-1	TGTGCCAGCAGCCGTCGACAGGGTAACACTGAAGCTTTCTTT	CASSRRQGNTEAFF
-	TRBV7-2	-	TRBJ2-7	TGTGCCAGCACCCCCCGGGGCACCTACGAGCAGTACTTC	CASTPRGTYEQYF
-	TRBV9	once	TRBJ2-1	TGTGCCAGCAGCCCCCACTTCGGTGAGCAGTTCTTC	CASSPHFGEQFF
TRBD1	TRBV2	-	TRBJ1-1	TGTGCCAGCAGTTCAGGGGGCGCGAACACTGAAGCTTTCTTT	CASSSGGANTEAFF
TRBD2	TRBV5-4	-	TRBJ2-5	TGTGCCAGCAGCCGCGGGGGGGGCCATCAAGAGACCCAGTACTTC	CASSRGGGHQETQYF
-	TRBV6-1	-	TRBJ1-1	TGTGCCACCCGATGGGGTTTTGGGAACACTGAAGCTTTCTTT	CATRWGFGNTEAFF
-	TRBV13	-	TRBJ2-7	TGTGCCAGCAGCTTAGAACGGTCCTCCTACGAGCAGTACTTC	CASSLERSSYEQYF
-	TRBV29-1	-	TRBJ2-7	TGCAGCGTTGACGGCGACTACGAGCAGTACTTC	CSVDGDYEQYF
-	TRBV6-6	-	TRBJ2-5	TGTGCCAGCAGTGCCCTTCGTGGGGCCGGAGAGACCCAGTACTTC	CASSALRGAGETQYF
-	TRBV19	once	TRBJ2-2	TGTGCCAGTACCCGCGAACGGGCAAACACCGGGGAGCTGTTTTTT	CASTRERANTGELFF
-	TRBV7-2	-	TRBJ2-1	TGTGCCAGCAACTACAGGGTCTCCTACAATGAGCAGTTCTTC	CASNYRVSYNEQFF
-	TRBV5-4	-	TRBJ1-6	TGTGCCAGCAGCCTTTCCGGCACCTCCTATAATTCACCCCTCCACTTT	CASSLSGTSYNSPLHF
-	TRBV2	-	TRBJ1-5	TGTGCCAGCAGTGACACAGGGACCGGCCAGCCCCAGCATTTT	CASSDTGTGQPQHF
-	TRBV6-1	-	TRBJ1-4	TGTGCCAGCAGTGACATAGGGACCGGGGCAGCTGTTGAAAAACTGTTTTTT	CASSDIGTGAAVEKLFF
-	TRBV7-2	once	TRBJ2-1	TGTGCCAGCAGCTTAAGGGTAAGGGCCCTTTTACCTTCCTACAATGAGCAGTTCTTC	CASSLRVRALLPSYNEQFF
-	TRBV21-1	-	TRBJ2-5	TGTGCCAGCAGCCCTGGGACAACCCTGAAGACCCAGTACTTC	CASSPGTTLKTQYF
-	TRBV4-1	few	TRBJ1-1	TGCGCCAGCAGCCCTTTGGTGACCTACGGTTCTGAAGCTTTCTTT	CASSPLVTYGSEAFF
-	TRBV2	-	TRBJ1-3	TGTGCCAGCAGCCTGGACTGGAGCTCTGGAAACACCATATATTTT	CASSLDWSSGNTIYF
-	TRBV6-5	-	TRBJ2-7	TGTGCCAGCAGTTACAAGGGGCACGGGGGGCAGTACTTC	CASSYKGHGGQYF
-	TRBV19	once	TRBJ1-2	TGTGCCAGTTCAGTCCTCTATGGCTACACCTTC	CASSVLYGYTF
-	TRBV6-1	medium-sized	TRBJ1-5	TGTGCCAGCAGTGGCTCGGGTAATCAGCCCCAGCATTTT	CASSGSGNQPQHF
-	TRBV7-8	-	TRBJ2-7	TGTGCCAGCAGCTTCCAGATAGGGGCTAACTACGAGCAGTACTTC	CASSFQIGANYEQYF
-	TRBV11-2	-	TRBJ1-5	TGTGCCAGCAGCCGAGGACTCACGGGGTATAGCAATCAGCCCCAGCATTTT	CASSRGLTGYSNQPQHF
-	TRBV6-6	once	TRBJ1-4	TGTGCCAGCAGTTACTCACAGGGTGGTAATGAAAAACTGTTTTTT	CASSYSQGGNEKLFF
-	TRBV4-1	-	TRBJ2-7	TGCGCCAGCAGCCAGGACCGATCCTACGAGCAGTACTTC	CASSQDRSYEQYF
-	TRBV2	few	TRBJ1-1	TGTGCCAGCAGTGAAAGGGTTGGGAGGGCTTTCTTT	CASSERVGRAFF
-	TRBV5-8	-	TRBJ1-5	TGTGCCAGCAGCTTGGAACAGGGCGTTCAGCCCCAGCATTTT	CASSLEQGVQPQHF
TRBD2	TRBV30	-	TRBJ2-7	TGTGCCTGGAGTAAAACGTTCCTAGCGGGGTCCTACGAGCAGTACTTC	CAWSKTFLAGSYEQYF
-	TRBV25-1	-	TRBJ1-2	TGTGCCAGCCGCCGGGACTTACCCTTTCGGGATGGCTACACCTTC	CASRRDLPFRDGYTF
-	TRBV18	-	TRBJ2-7	TGTGCCAGCTCACCCCCAGGGGAAGTGATGTTCGAGCAGTACTTC	CASSPPGEVMFEQYF
TRBD1	TRBV7-9	-	TRBJ1-5	TGTGCCAGCAGTGGGACAGGGGCAGATCAGCCCCAGCATTTT	CASSGTGADQPQHF
TRBD1	TRBV6-5	-	TRBJ2-7	TGTGCCAGCAGTTACTCCCGGACAGGGGGCAACGAGCAGTACTTC	CASSYSRTGGNEQYF
TRBD1	TRBV11-1	-	TRBJ2-5	TGTGCCAGCAGCTCGGGAACAGGGGAGAAAGAGACCCAGTACTTC	CASSSGTGEKETQYF
-	TRBV20-1	once	TRBJ1-2	TGCAGTGCACCGACAGGAGATGGCTACACCTTC	CSAPTGDGYTF
-	TRBV9	-	TRBJ2-3	TGTGCCAGCAGCGGTAAAGGTCAGGGCACAGATACGCAGTATTTT	CASSGKGQGTDTQYF
-	TRBV2	-	TRBJ1-5	TGTGCCAGCAGCGAGGAGGGGGGACAGCCCCAGCATTTT	CASSEEGGQPQHF
-	TRBV9	-	TRBJ1-6	TGTGCCAGCAGCGAAAGGGATTCACCCCTCCACTTT	CASSERDSPLHF
-	TRBV9	-	TRBJ2-7	TGTGCCAGCAGCGTAGGGGGTCAGGGCCCAAGTCTCCACGAGCAGTACTTC	CASSVGGQGPSLHEQYF
-	TRBV27	-	TRBJ1-3	TGTGCCAGCAGTATGGAGGGGCGACGCGTGGGGAGGCACACCATATATTTT	CASSMEGRRVGRHTIYF
TRBD1	TRBV27	-	TRBJ2-5	TGTGCCAGCAGTTCCTTCGACAGGGGGGTTGAGACCCAGTACTTC	CASSSFDRGVETQYF